Listed here are 21 T cell receptor beta chains from one sample, sequenced in a study of somatic mutations in cytotoxic T cells in rheumatoid arthritis. Profiling relied on immunoSEQ multiplex PCR, and the TCRdb table lists in-frame clones only, not all of them. The table includes about 11,000 clones, roughly 74% detected once. Source material: CD8+ T cells sorted from blood. The origin of the receptors is a woman aged 40 to 50 in good health.

The gene calls are TRBV5-1 and TRBJ2-1, with D possibly matching TRBD2 (7 bases). Germline values: CDR1 SGHRS, CDR2 YFSETQ. Trimming left V 2 bases short and J 9 bases short, with 18 bases between. CDR3 length equals 15 residues. The CDR3 coding sequence is TGCGCCAGCAGCTTTGGGGGGGGGCATTTCAGTGAGCAGTTCTTC. Translation: CASSFGGGHFSEQFF. Drawing the rest from reference TRBV5-1 and TRBJ2-1, the complete variable domain is KAGVTQTPRYLIKTRGQQVTLSCSPISGHRSVSWYQQTPGQGLQFLFEYFSETQRNKGNFPGRFSGRQFSNSRSEMNVSTLELGDSALYLCASSFGGGHFSEQFFGPGTRLTVL.

V gene TRBV5-1 combines with J gene TRBJ1-1; the D gene is possibly TRBD1 (5 bases). Per germline, CDR1 SGHRS and CDR2 YFSETQ. CDR3 size: 14 residues. Trimming stripped 3 bases from V and 0 bases from J, with 9 bases between. CDR3 amino acids: CASSWGALNTEAFF. CDR3 in DNA: TGCGCCAGCAGCTGGGGCGCCTTGAACACTGAAGCTTTCTTT. Variable domain in full (rest from reference TRBV5-1 and TRBJ1-1): KAGVTQTPRYLIKTRGQQVTLSCSPISGHRSVSWYQQTPGQGLQFLFEYFSETQRNKGNFPGRFSGRQFSNSRSEMNVSTLELGDSALYLCASSWGALNTEAFFGQGTRLTVV.

This chain links TRBV13 with TRBJ2-1, with D tentatively TRBD1 or TRBD2 (6 bases each). The CDR3 extends over 14 amino acids. Trimming removed 6 bases at V and 7 bases at J, with 16 bases between. Germline CDR1 PRHDT, CDR2 FYEKMQ (reference sequence). The CDR3 sequence is CASRKGGPDNEQFF. The CDR3 DNA reads TGTGCCAGCAGGAAAGGGGGGCCGGATAATGAGCAGTTCTTC.

This clone was picked up a small number of times. The chain uses TRBV4-1 and TRBJ2-2; D is unclear. There are 13 residues in the CDR3. With 4 bases removed from V and 0 bases from J, the gap between germline ends came to 3 bases. Germline values: CDR1 MGHRA, CDR2 YSYEKL. The CDR3 loop is CASSRTNTGELFF. The CDR3 DNA sequence: TGCGCCAGCAGCCGGACGAACACCGGGGAGCTGTTTTTT.

The chain joins TRBV4-1 to TRBJ2-1, with 13 bases fitting TRBD2. This CDR3 contains 17 residues. Germline trimming cut 0 bases from V and 6 bases from J; bases unmatched to any gene: 5. Germline V gene lookup returns CDR1 MGHRA and CDR2 YSYEKL. The CDR3: CASSQDRTSGSTNEQFF. DNA for the CDR3: TGCGCCAGCAGCCAAGACCGGACTAGCGGGAGTACCAATGAGCAGTTCTTC.

This clone was seen more than once but under ten times. Here the CDR3 reads CASSPRPPGVLADEQYF. The CDR3 region has the DNA TGCGCCAGCAGCCCCAGGCCCCCCGGGGTCCTCGCTGACGAGCAGTACTTC. The genes are TRBV4-3 and TRBJ2-7; tentative D call: TRBD2 (5 bases). Trimming stripped 4 bases from V and 5 bases from J, with 24 bases between. The CDR3 consists of 17 residues. Germline V gives CDR1 LGHNA, CDR2 YSLEER.

The V call is TRBV5-6, the J call TRBJ2-7; 8 bases map to TRBD1. Germline values: CDR1 SGHDT, CDR2 YYEEEE. Trimming cost V 4 bases and J 6 bases; bases outside gene matches: 6. The CDR3 is 13 residues long. The CDR3 reads CASSLGQGGEQYV. As DNA, the CDR3 is TGTGCCAGCAGCCTAGGACAGGGCGGCGAGCAGTACGTC.

The gene calls are TRBV7-9 and TRBJ2-5, with D hard to call. With 4 bases removed from V and 3 bases from J, the gap between germline ends came to 12 bases. Germline assignment: CDR1 SEHNR and CDR2 FQNEAQ (reference sequence). CDR3 length: 14 residues. The chain's CDR3 is CASSSYLGEETQYF. As DNA, the CDR3 is TGTGCCAGCAGCTCATATTTGGGTGAAGAGACCCAGTACTTC.

This clone has only a few counts. This chain links TRBV4-1 with TRBJ1-1; no clear D gene. The V and J ends lost 0 bases and 5 bases respectively, with 7 bases between them. The CDR3 spans 13 residues. Germline CDR1 and CDR2: MGHRA and YSYEKL. The CDR3 here is CASSQDLVTEAFF. The CDR3 coding sequence is TGCGCCAGCAGCCAAGACCTGGTAACTGAAGCTTTCTTT.

The rearrangement joins TRBV30 to TRBJ1-1; 7 positions agree with TRBD1. V trimming: 3 bases; J trimming: 3 bases; junction bases outside the gene matches: 7. CDR3 size: 14 residues. CDR1 and CDR2 from the germline V gene are GTSNPN and SVGIG (reference sequence). CDR3: CAWRLQGPYTEAFF. The DNA for the CDR3 is TGTGCCTGGAGGCTACAGGGGCCGTACACTGAAGCTTTCTTT.

The V and J genes are TRBV4-2 and TRBJ1-2; tentative D call: TRBD1 (6 bases). CDR3 size: 17 residues. V was shortened by 0 bases and J by 2 bases, with 16 bases between the two germline ends. The V gene's germline CDR1 is LGHNA and CDR2 YNFKEQ. The CDR3 loop reads CASSQEPVGGWNYGYTF. The CDR3 DNA sequence: TGTGCCAGCAGCCAAGAGCCGGTCGGGGGCTGGAACTATGGCTACACCTTC.

The rearrangement joins TRBV10-3 to TRBJ1-5; 8 bases fit TRBD1. The germline gives CDR1 ENHRY, CDR2 SYGVKD. The CDR3 totals 15 residues. Trimming removed 2 bases from V and 2 bases from J; junction bases left unmatched: 2. The CDR3: CAISEGQGGNQPQHF. The CDR3 region has the DNA TGTGCCATCAGTGAGGGACAGGGAGGCAATCAGCCCCAGCATTTT.

The V and J genes are TRBV29-1 and TRBJ1-2; 7 bases agree with TRBD1. The CDR3 spans 13 residues. Germline V lookup: CDR1 SQVTM, CDR2 ANQGSEA. Trimming removed 7 bases from V and 4 bases from J; junction bases left unmatched: 9. For the CDR3, the DNA is TGCAGCGCCCCCAGGGCAGGGGGCTATGGCTACACCTTC. Residues: CSAPRAGGYGYTF.

This clone was detected only once. V gene TRBV15 combines with J gene TRBJ2-1; no clear D gene. CDR1 is LNHNV, CDR2 YYDKDF, per germline (reference sequence). The ends were cut back, 0 bases at V and 10 bases at J, with 22 bases in the middle. The CDR3 is 17 residues long. CDR3 sequence reads: CATSRDLLTNSMGEQFF. As DNA, the CDR3 is TGTGCCACCAGCAGAGATCTGTTGACCAACTCTATGGGGGAGCAGTTCTTC.

V and J are TRBV27 and TRBJ2-1; tentatively, D is TRBD1 (5 bases). This CDR3 has 13 amino acids. CDR1 and CDR2 (germline): MNHEY, SMNVEV (reference sequence). Trimming took 3 bases from V and 5 from J, leaving 8 bases between them. In nucleotides, the CDR3 is TGTGCCAGCAGTTTGGGGCTCGACAATGAGCAGTTCTTC. It is translated as CASSLGLDNEQFF.

This clone turned up a few times. The rearrangement links TRBV28 to TRBJ2-1; weak D call: TRBD2 (5 bases). Germline CDR1 and CDR2: MDHEN and SYDVKM. The CDR3 is 14 amino acids. Deletions cut 6 bases from V and 3 bases from J, with 12 bases between. In DNA form, the CDR3 reads TGTGCCAGCAGCGAAGCGGATTTCTACAATGAGCAGTTCTTC. Amino acid sequence: CASSEADFYNEQFF.

This clone has just one count. DNA of the CDR3: TGTGCCACCAGCAGAGAAGGGACAGGGGGCCAGCCCCAGCATTTT. This sequence encodes CATSREGTGGQPQHF. The chain couples TRBV15 to TRBJ1-5; 12 nucleotides match TRBD1. Germline CDR1 and CDR2: LNHNV and YYDKDF (reference sequence). V lost 0 bases and J lost 7; bases outside the gene matches: 1. The CDR3 sequence is 15 residues long. Looking up the rest from reference TRBV15 and TRBJ1-5 gives the full variable domain: DAMVIQNPRYQVTQFGKPVTLSCSQTLNHNVMYWYQQKSSQAPKLLFHYYDKDFNNEADTPDNFQSRRPNTSFCFLDIRSPGLGDTAMYLCATSREGTGGQPQHFGDGTRLSIL.

The rearrangement joins TRBV30 to TRBJ2-5; D is unclear. Germline V gene sequence: CDR1 GTSNPN, CDR2 SVGIG (reference sequence). The CDR3 is 13 amino acids. The ends were cut back, 0 bases at V and 2 bases at J, with 7 bases in the middle. CDR3 sequence: CAWSVSSQETQYF. The CDR3 coding sequence is TGTGCCTGGAGTGTATCCAGTCAAGAGACCCAGTACTTC. The full variable domain, its missing parts supplied by reference TRBV30 and TRBJ2-5, is SQTIHQWPATLVQPVGSPLSLECTVEGTSNPNLYWYRQAAGRGLQLLFYSVGIGQISSEVPQNLSASRPQDRQFILSSKKLLLSDSGFYLCAWSVSSQETQYFGPGTRLLVL.

The rearrangement uses TRBV28 and TRBJ2-5; the match to TRBD1 covers 8 bases. This CDR3 contains 18 residues. J was trimmed by 5 bases and V by 2 bases; bases with no gene match: 16. Germline V lookup: CDR1 MDHEN, CDR2 SYDVKM. The DNA of the CDR3 is TGTGCCAGCAGTTTAGAAACGACAGGGGATGTCCTAGGGGAGACCCAGTACTTC. The encoded protein is CASSLETTGDVLGETQYF.

Within the sample, this clone is large. The V gene is TRBV11-2, the J gene TRBJ2-5, with 8 bases that match TRBD2. CDR1 is SGHAT, CDR2 FQNNGV, per germline. The CDR3 totals 15 residues. Unmatched junction bases numbered 5, after V lost 0 bases and J lost 5 bases. CDR3 sequence reads: CASSLEAGGGETQYF. The CDR3 DNA is TGTGCCAGCAGCTTAGAGGCGGGCGGGGGGGAGACCCAGTACTTC.

V gene TRBV5-4 combines with J gene TRBJ2-1, with 12 bases aligning to TRBD2. Germline CDR1 SGHNT, CDR2 YYREEE (reference sequence). The CDR3 is 12 residues long. V gave up 9 bases and J gave up 9 bases; unmatched junction bases: 4. The CDR3 here is CAMRGLAGEQFF. The CDR3, as DNA: TGTGCCATGCGGGGACTAGCGGGTGAGCAGTTCTTC.